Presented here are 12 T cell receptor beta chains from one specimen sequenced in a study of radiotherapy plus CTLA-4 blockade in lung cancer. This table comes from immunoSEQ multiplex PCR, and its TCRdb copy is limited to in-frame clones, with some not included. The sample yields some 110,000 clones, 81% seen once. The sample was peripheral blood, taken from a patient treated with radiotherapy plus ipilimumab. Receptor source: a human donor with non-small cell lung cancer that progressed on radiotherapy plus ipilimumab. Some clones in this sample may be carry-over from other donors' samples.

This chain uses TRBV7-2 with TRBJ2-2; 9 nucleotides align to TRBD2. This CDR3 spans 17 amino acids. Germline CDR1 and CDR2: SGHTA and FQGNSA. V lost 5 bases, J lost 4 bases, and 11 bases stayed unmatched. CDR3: CASSHRGSGGTTGELFF. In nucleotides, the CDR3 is TGTGCCAGCAGCCACCGGGGTAGCGGGGGAACCACCGGGGAGCTGTTTTTT.

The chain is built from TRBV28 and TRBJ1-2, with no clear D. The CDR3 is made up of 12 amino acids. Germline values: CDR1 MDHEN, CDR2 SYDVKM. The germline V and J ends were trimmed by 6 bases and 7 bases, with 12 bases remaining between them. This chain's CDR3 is CASRFGRFGYTF. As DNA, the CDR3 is TGTGCCAGCAGGTTCGGGCGCTTTGGCTACACCTTC.

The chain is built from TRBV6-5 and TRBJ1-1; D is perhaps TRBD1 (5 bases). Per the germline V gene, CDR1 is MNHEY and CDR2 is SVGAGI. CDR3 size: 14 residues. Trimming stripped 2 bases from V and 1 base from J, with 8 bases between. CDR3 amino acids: CASSYRQWNTEAFF. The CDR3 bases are TGTGCCAGCAGTTACCGACAGTGGAACACTGAAGCTTTCTTT.

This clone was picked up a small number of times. The CDR3 sequence: CATIIGTDNSPLHF. In nucleotides, the CDR3 is TGTGCCACCATAATCGGGACAGATAATTCACCCCTCCACTTT. This chain joins TRBV28 and TRBJ1-6, with 7 bases lining up with TRBD1. Germline-derived CDR1 and CDR2 are MDHEN and SYDVKM. The length of the CDR3 is 14 residues. V lost 10 bases and J lost 5; bases outside the gene matches: 8.

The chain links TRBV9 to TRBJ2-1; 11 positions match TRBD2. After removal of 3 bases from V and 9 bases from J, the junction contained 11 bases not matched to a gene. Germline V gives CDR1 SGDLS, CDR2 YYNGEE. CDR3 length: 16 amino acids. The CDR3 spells CASSDKPGLADFEQFF. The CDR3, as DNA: TGTGCCAGCAGCGATAAACCGGGACTAGCGGACTTTGAGCAGTTCTTC.

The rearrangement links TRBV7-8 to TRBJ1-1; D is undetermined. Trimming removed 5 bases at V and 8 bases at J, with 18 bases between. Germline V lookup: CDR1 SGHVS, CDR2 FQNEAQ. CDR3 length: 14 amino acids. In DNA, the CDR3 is TGTGCCAGCAGCCCCTCCCCTTACAGAGAAGAAGCTTTCTTT. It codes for CASSPSPYREEAFF.

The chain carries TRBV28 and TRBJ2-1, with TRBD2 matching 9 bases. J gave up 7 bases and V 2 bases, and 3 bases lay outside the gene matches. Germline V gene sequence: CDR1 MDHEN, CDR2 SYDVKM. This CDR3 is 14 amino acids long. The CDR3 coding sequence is TGTGCCAGCAGTTTAGGGACTAGCTTAAATGAGCAGTTCTTC. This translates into CASSLGTSLNEQFF.

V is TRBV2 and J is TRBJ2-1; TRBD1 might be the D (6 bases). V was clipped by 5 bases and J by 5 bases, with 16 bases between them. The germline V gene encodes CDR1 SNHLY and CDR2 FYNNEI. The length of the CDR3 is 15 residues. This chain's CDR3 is CASSSQGYYNNEQFF. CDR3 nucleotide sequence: TGTGCCAGCAGTTCTCAGGGGTATTACAACAATGAGCAGTTCTTC.

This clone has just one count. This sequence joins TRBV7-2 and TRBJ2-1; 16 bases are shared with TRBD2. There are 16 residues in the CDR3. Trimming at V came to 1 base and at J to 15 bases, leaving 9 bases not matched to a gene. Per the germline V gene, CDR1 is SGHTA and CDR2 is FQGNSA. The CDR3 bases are TGTGCCAGCAGCTTAGTCGCCGGGACTAGCGGGGGGGCCAGGTTCTTC. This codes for CASSLVAGTSGGARFF.

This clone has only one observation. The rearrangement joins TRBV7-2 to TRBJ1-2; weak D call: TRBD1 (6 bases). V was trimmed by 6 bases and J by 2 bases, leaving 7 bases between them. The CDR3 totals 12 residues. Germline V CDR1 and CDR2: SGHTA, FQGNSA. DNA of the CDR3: TGTGCCAGCAGAGGGGGAAACTATGGCTACACCTTC. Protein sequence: CASRGGNYGYTF.

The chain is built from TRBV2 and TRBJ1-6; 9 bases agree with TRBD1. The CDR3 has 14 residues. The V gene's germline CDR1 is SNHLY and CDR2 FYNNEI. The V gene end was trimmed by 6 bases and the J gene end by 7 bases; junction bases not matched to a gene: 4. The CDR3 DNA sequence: TGTGCCAGCAGCGTACAGGGGGCCAATTCACCCCTCCACTTT. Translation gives CASSVQGANSPLHF.

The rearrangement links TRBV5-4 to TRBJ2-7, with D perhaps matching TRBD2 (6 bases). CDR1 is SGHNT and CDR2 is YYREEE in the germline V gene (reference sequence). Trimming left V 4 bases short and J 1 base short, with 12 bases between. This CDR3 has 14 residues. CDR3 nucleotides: TGTGCCAGCAGCGGCGGACTACCATCCTACGAGCAGTACTTC. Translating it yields CASSGGLPSYEQYF.